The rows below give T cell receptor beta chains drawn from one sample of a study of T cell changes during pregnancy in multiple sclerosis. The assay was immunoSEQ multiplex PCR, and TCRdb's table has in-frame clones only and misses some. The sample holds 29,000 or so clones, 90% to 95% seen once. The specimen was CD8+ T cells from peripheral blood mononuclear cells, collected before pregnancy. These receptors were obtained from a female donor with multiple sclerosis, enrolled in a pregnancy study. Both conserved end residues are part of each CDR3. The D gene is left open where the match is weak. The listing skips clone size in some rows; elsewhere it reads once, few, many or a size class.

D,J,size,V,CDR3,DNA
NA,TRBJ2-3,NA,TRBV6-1,CASSEALGQGPTDTQYF,TGTGCCAGCAGTGAAGCGCTCGGGCAGGGGCCCACAGATACGCAGTATTTT
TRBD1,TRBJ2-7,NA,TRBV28,CASSSVQGATSYEQYF,TGTGCCAGCAGTTCCGTACAGGGGGCGACTTCCTACGAGCAGTACTTC
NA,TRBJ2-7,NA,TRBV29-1,CSAWGDADFYEQYF,TGCAGCGCCTGGGGGGATGCGGACTTCTACGAGCAGTACTTC
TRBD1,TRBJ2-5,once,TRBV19,CASSIGPNGDRGQGETQYF,TGTGCCAGTAGTATAGGACCTAACGGAGACAGGGGGCAAGGGGAGACCCAGTACTTC
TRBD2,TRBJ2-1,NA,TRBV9,CASSATSGNYNEQFF,TGTGCCAGCAGCGCGACTAGCGGAAACTACAATGAGCAGTTCTTC
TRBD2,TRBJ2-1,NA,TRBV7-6,CASSLDHHIAGEDNEQFF,TGTGCCAGCAGCTTAGACCATCATATCGCGGGAGAGGACAATGAGCAGTTCTTC
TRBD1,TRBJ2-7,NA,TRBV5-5,CASSHGTASSYEQYF,TGTGCCAGCAGCCACGGGACAGCCAGCTCCTACGAGCAGTACTTC
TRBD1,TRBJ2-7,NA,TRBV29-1,CSVRTGLAYEQYF,TGCAGCGTCCGGACAGGGCTCGCCTACGAGCAGTACTTC
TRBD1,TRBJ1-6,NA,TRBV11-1,CAVRQGKNSPLHF,TGTGCCGTACGACAGGGGAAGAATTCACCCCTCCACTTT
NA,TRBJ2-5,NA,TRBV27,CATQQGVMETQYF,TGTGCCACCCAACAAGGGGTGATGGAGACCCAGTACTTC
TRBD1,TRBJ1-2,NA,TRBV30,CAWDRTGGEGYTF,TGTGCCTGGGACAGGACAGGGGGCGAAGGCTACACCTTC
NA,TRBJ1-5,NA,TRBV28,CASSSRQGQVWQPQHF,TGTGCCAGCAGTTCCAGGCAGGGGCAGGTCTGGCAGCCCCAGCATTTT
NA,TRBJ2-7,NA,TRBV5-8,CASSSGIYYEQYF,TGTGCCAGCAGCTCCGGGATCTACTACGAGCAGTACTTC
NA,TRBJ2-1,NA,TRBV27,CASSLFMLANYNEQFF,TGTGCCAGCAGTTTATTTATGCTAGCGAATTACAATGAGCAGTTCTTC
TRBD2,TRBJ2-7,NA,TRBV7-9,CASSLAGLAGASSSYEQYF,TGTGCCAGCAGCTTAGCGGGTCTAGCGGGAGCATCGAGCTCCTACGAGCAGTACTTC
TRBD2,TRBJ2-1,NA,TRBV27,CASSRTRTGAEQFF,TGTGCCAGCAGTCGGACTAGGACGGGTGCTGAGCAGTTCTTC
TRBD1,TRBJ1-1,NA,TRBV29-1,CSAPGQGVEAFF,TGCAGCGCCCCGGGACAGGGGGTTGAAGCTTTCTTT
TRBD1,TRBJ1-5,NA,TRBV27,CASSTTGGSNQPQHF,TGTGCCAGCAGCACGACAGGGGGCAGCAATCAGCCCCAGCATTTT
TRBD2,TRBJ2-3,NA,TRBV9,CASSFSGLADSPSTDTQYF,TGTGCCAGCAGCTTCTCGGGACTAGCGGATTCCCCTAGCACAGATACGCAGTATTTT
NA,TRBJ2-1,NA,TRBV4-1,CASSPRFGSGNEQFF,TGCGCCAGCAGCCCCCGGTTTGGTTCAGGGAATGAGCAGTTCTTC
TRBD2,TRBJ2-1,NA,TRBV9,CASSVAGGPGNEQFF,TGTGCCAGCAGCGTAGCGGGGGGGCCCGGCAATGAGCAGTTCTTC
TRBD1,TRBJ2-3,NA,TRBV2,CASSEGQDSTDTQYF,TGTGCCAGCAGCGAAGGACAGGATAGCACAGATACGCAGTATTTT
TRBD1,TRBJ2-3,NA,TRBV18,CASSPSGGGTDTQYF,TGTGCCAGCTCACCCTCAGGGGGAGGCACAGATACGCAGTATTTT
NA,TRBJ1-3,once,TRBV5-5,CASSGLDPTGSGNTIYF,TGTGCCAGCAGCGGACTCGACCCCACCGGGTCTGGAAACACCATATATTTT
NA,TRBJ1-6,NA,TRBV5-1,CASSFLVDSPLHF,TGCGCCAGCAGCTTCCTAGTAGATTCACCCCTCCACTTT
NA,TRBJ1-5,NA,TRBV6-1,CASSEAGSYSNQPQHF,TGTGCCAGCAGTGAGGCAGGGTCATATAGCAATCAGCCCCAGCATTTT
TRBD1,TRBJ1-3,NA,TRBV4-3,CASSQDAAGGTGNTIYF,TGCGCCAGCAGCCAAGATGCGGCAGGGGGTACTGGAAACACCATATATTTT
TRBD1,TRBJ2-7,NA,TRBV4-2,CASSQEVVRQGSYEQYF,TGTGCCAGCAGCCAAGAGGTGGTAAGACAGGGCTCTTACGAGCAGTACTTC
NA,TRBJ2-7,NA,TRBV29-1,CSVVPLARGNEQYF,TGCAGCGTTGTCCCGCTAGCTCGCGGGAACGAGCAGTACTTC
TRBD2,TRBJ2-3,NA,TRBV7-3,CASSATSGYTDTQYF,TGTGCCAGCAGCGCTACTAGCGGCTACACAGATACGCAGTATTTT
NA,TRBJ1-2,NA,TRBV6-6,CASSTQGRGANYGYTF,TGTGCCAGCAGTACTCAGGGGAGGGGGGCTAACTATGGCTACACCTTC
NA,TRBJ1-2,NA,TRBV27,CASSLNWQNNYGYTF,TGTGCCAGCAGTTTAAATTGGCAGAATAACTATGGCTACACCTTC
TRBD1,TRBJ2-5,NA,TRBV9,CASSPSGGQGRETQYF,TGTGCCAGCAGTCCATCCGGGGGACAGGGTAGGGAGACCCAGTACTTC
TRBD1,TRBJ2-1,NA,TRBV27,CASSPVTGLSYNEQFF,TGTGCCAGCAGTCCTGTGACAGGGCTCTCCTACAATGAGCAGTTCTTC
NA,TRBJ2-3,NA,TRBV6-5,CASSYSRTASTDTQYF,TGTGCCAGCAGTTACTCGAGGACAGCCTCCACAGATACGCAGTATTTT
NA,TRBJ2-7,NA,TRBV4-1,CASSQAYGDEQYF,TGCGCCAGCAGCCAAGCTTACGGGGACGAGCAGTACTTC
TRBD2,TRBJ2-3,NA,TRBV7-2,CASSLSGGAGDTQYF,TGTGCCAGCAGCTTAAGCGGGGGGGCTGGAGATACGCAGTATTTT
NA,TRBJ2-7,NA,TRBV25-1,CASSAAYEQYF,TGTGCCAGCAGTGCGGCCTACGAGCAGTACTTC
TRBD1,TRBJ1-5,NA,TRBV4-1,CASSHFGTGGNQPQHF,TGCGCCAGCAGCCACTTTGGGACAGGTGGAAATCAGCCCCAGCATTTT
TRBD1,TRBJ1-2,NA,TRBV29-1,CSVEEFGDRFGHGYTF,TGCAGCGTTGAAGAATTTGGGGACAGGTTCGGGCATGGCTACACCTTC
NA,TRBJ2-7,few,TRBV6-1,CASSEADTENHEQYF,TGTGCCAGCAGTGAAGCAGACACGGAAAACCACGAGCAGTACTTC
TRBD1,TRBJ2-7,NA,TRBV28,CASSTFRQGPEQYF,TGTGCCAGCAGTACTTTTCGACAGGGCCCCGAGCAGTACTTC
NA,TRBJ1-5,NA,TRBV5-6,CASSPRREANQPQHF,TGTGCCAGCAGCCCCCGCCGGGAGGCCAATCAGCCCCAGCATTTT
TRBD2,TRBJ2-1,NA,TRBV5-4,CASSRLAGTYNEQFF,TGTGCCAGCAGCCGACTAGCGGGAACCTACAATGAGCAGTTCTTC
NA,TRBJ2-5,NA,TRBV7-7,CASSLLFGGGQETQYF,TGTGCCAGCAGCTTATTATTCGGGGGTGGGCAAGAGACCCAGTACTTC
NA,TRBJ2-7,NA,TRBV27,CASSFGLLYEQYF,TGTGCCAGCAGTTTCGGACTACTCTACGAGCAGTACTTC
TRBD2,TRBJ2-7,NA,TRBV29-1,CSVAFLAGYEQYF,TGCAGCGTTGCATTCCTAGCGGGTTACGAGCAGTACTTC
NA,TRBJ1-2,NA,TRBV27,CASSLSWTRQYSRIPLVGYTF,TGTGCCAGCAGTTTATCTTGGACACGCCAGTACTCCCGTATCCCTTTAGTTGGCTACACCTTC
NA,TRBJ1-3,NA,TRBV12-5,CASGLVLERKAGNTIYF,TGTGCTAGTGGTTTGGTATTAGAAAGAAAAGCAGGAAACACCATATATTTT
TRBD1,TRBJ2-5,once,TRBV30,CAWRTGWGQETQYF,TGTGCCTGGAGGACAGGGTGGGGCCAAGAGACCCAGTACTTC
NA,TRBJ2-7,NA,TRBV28,CASSSVYEQYF,TGTGCCAGCAGTTCGGTCTACGAGCAGTACTTC
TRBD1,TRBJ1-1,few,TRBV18,CASSPPDRGNTEAFF,TGTGCCAGCTCACCACCGGACAGGGGGAACACTGAAGCTTTCTTT
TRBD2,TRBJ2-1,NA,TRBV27,CASSNDPGLAVYNEQFF,TGTGCCAGCAGTAACGACCCGGGACTAGCGGTATACAATGAGCAGTTCTTC
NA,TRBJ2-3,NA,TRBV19,CASNMGAQRTDTQYF,TGTGCCAGCAATATGGGGGCACAGCGCACAGATACGCAGTATTTT